Following are 4 T cell receptor beta chains from one sample sequenced in a study of CD8 T cells in Susac syndrome. After extraction with the RNeasy kit, roughly 0.5 to 1 ug of the RNA was reverse transcribed using random hexamers. TCRdb re-called the immunoSEQ multiplex PCR reads with MiXCR, one entry per CDR3 protein. The sample shows 100,000 to 150,000 distinct CDR3 sequences, around 94% of them seen only once. What was sequenced was CD8+ T cells from PBMCs. These receptors were obtained from a human donor with Susac syndrome.

The chain combines TRBV7-9 with TRBJ2-1; the D call may be TRBD1 or TRBD2 (6 bases each). Germline V lookup: CDR1 SEHNR, CDR2 FQNEAQ (reference sequence). The CDR3 is 13 amino acids. Between the trimmed V and J ends, which lost 9 bases and 9 bases, there was a span of 18 bases. Written as DNA, the CDR3 is TGTGCCAGTACTCAGGTTGGGGGGCCTGAGCAGTTCTTC. It yields the protein CASTQVGGPEQFF.

The chain carries TRBV3-1 and TRBJ1-3; the D is unclear. The CDR3 has 17 amino acids. Germline V gene sequence: CDR1 LGHDT, CDR2 YNNKEL (reference sequence). With 4 bases removed from V and 0 bases from J, the gap between germline ends came to 16 bases. The CDR3 sequence: CASSPYPLKSSGNTIYF. Here the CDR3 DNA reads TGTGCCAGCAGCCCGTACCCGCTCAAGAGCTCTGGAAACACCATATATTTT.

V and J are TRBV12-3 or TRBV12-4 and TRBJ2-1; TRBD1 matches 8 bases. This CDR3 has 16 amino acids. The V and J ends lost 5 bases and 7 bases, in that order; junction bases with no gene match: 13. CDR3 protein: CASSPPRDRSWNEQFF. In DNA, the CDR3 is TGTGCCAGCAGTCCACCCCGGGACAGGAGTTGGAATGAGCAGTTCTTC.

The chain links TRBV20-1 to TRBJ1-4, with D perhaps matching TRBD1 (6 bases). Trimming pared 4 bases from V and 5 bases from J, leaving 11 bases between. The CDR3 runs to 13 residues. In germline, CDR1 is DFQATT, CDR2 SNEGSKA (reference sequence). The CDR3: CSAIPDRNEKLFF. The CDR3 DNA is TGCAGTGCTATCCCAGACAGGAATGAAAAACTGTTTTTT.